This T cell receptor (beta chain) appears in the sequencing data of a study of stem cell transplantation in POMP-related autoinflammatory disease. Trimming stripped 1 base from V and 3 bases from J, with 7 bases between. The CDR3 length is 13 residues. Germline V gene lookup returns CDR1 GTSNPN and CDR2 SVGIG (reference sequence). This clone appeared a few times. Sequencing was performed with immunoSEQ multiplex PCR; in TCRdb, only in-frame clones are kept and a portion is missing. The table lists about 26,000 clones, 75% to 90% of them singletons. The sequence was collected from a human donor with POMP-related autoinflammation and immune dysregulation (PRAID). Sequences were derived from CD4+ T cells from PBMCs, sampled before stem cell transplantation. This sequence joins TRBV30 and TRBJ1-5; D is undetermined. In nucleotides, the CDR3 is TGTGCCTGGAGTGCCCGAGACAATCAGCCCCAGCATTTT. This sequence encodes CAWSARDNQPQHF.